This T cell receptor (beta chain) was documented in a study of blood T cell repertoires in COVID-19 (dated by TCRdb to 2019 to 2021). With respect to the entire study: Samples covering the acute and convalescent phases of COVID-19 were provided by collaborators in the United States, Italy and Spain. The material from the prospective study consisted of cDNA or gDNA derived from T cells, B-cell-depleted T cells, or PBMCs. Subjects who had been exposed to COVID-19, were actively infected with it, or had recovered from it provided the deeply sampled blood TCRbeta repertoires that made up the dataset. The repertoires were released in a freely available public database meant as a resource for research on the immune response to SARS-CoV-2. Samples came from the ongoing ImmuneRACE study (first 160 participants) plus 1,254 subjects from 6 global collaborators. A de-identified subject ID, COVID-19 status, age in years and sex were almost always included in the sample metadata. HLA class I and class II types, where available, came from metadata supplied by the sample provider rather than from assay-based typing.

Results the study describes overall, beyond this receptor: Clinical and demographic metadata were provided uncurated, with the amount varying by source and participant.

Regarding this clone: What this receptor recognizes is not known. No base quality values were provided; no much bigger clone lies one nucleotide off.

One collaborating source in Seattle enrolled patients during active infection and followed them longitudinally through the course of disease. The collaborating institutions used their own protocols to collect whole blood in K2EDTA tubes. For TCRbeta analysis, collaborator samples were shipped as frozen whole blood, as isolated PBMCs, or as DNA extracted from either sample type. TCRbeta CDR3 regions were amplified from genomic DNA using the immunoSEQ Assay, a bias-controlled multiplex PCR. Under the source paper's analysis protocol: Nucleated cell counts per sample were estimated from amplification of reference gene primers within the assay. To quantify the absolute abundance of each unique TCRbeta CDR3 rearrangement, sequence reads were collapsed and filtered. For each sample, productive Simpson clonality was calculated as the square root of Simpson's diversity index across productive rearrangements. TCRdb took this table from immuneACCESS and kept in-frame rearrangements with V and J called. Such tables lack part of the clones; where checked against another copy, unresolved V genes explain under half of the gap, and the rest is unexplained. Clone size and V and J calls were adopted from that table, with D and trimming inferred from the DNA. This sample gives 200,000 to 250,000 clones in total; more than 80% of them show up just once. The biggest ten clones account for 2% to 3% of the sample.

CDR1 MDHEN and CDR2 SYDVKM are derived from the germline V gene. Germline trimming amounts to 2 bases on V and 3 bases on J, with 2 as the count of junction bases outside the gene matches. The CDR3 spans 16 residues, from the cysteine through the phenylalanine. Only the CDR3 DNA is retained, 48 bases long and in frame from the first base. Material for sequencing was peripheral blood. The clonotype was recovered from a young man with COVID-19, enrolled during active disease. The rearrangement combines TRBV28 with TRBJ2-3, and 13 bases in between align with TRBD2. The DNA sequence reads TGTGCCAGCAGTTTAGGACTAGCGGGAGTTACAGATACGCAGTATTTT. Its translation is CASSLGLAGVTDTQYF.